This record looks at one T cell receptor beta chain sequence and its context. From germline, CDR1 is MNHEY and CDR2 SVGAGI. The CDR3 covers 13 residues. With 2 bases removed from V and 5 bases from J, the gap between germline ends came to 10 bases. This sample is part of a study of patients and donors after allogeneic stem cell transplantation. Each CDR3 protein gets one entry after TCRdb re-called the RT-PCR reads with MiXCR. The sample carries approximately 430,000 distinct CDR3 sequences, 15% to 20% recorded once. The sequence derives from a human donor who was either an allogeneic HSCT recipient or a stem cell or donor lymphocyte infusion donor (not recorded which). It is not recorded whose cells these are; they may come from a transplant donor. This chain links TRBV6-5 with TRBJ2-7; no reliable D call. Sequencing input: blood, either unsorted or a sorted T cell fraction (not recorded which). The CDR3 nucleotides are TGTGCCAGCAGTTACGCCTCCCTAGACGAGCAGTACTTC. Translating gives CASSYASLDEQYF.